Below, 15 T cell receptor beta chains from the same sample are listed, as sequenced in a study of T cell responses to AZD1222 COVID-19 vaccine. Only in-frame clones appear in the TCRdb table, and some are missing; sequencing was by immunoSEQ multiplex PCR. The profile covers about 93,000 clones, with under 90% appearing a single time and 2.8% taken by the ten largest. Material: peripheral blood, obtained on day 0 of MenACWY control vaccination. These receptors originate from an adult in good health.

The chain carries TRBV2 and TRBJ1-4, with a tentative D call TRBD1 (5 bases). The CDR3 is 15 amino acids. Germline CDR1 SNHLY, CDR2 FYNNEI. V was pared by 3 bases and J by 4 bases, with 12 bases between. The CDR3 reads CASSEINRYNEKLFF. The CDR3 nucleotides read TGTGCCAGCAGTGAGATCAACAGGTATAATGAAAAACTGTTTTTT.

The chain combines TRBV11-3 with TRBJ1-1; 7 nucleotides align to TRBD1. V shed 5 bases, J shed 0 bases, and the junction held 3 bases outside the gene matches. The CDR3 consists of 14 residues. CDR1 is SGHNT, CDR2 YENEEA, per germline. The CDR3 nucleotides read TGTGCCAGCAGCCAGACAGGGTTGAACACTGAAGCTTTCTTT. Protein sequence: CASSQTGLNTEAFF.

The chain is built from TRBV11-3 and TRBJ1-1, with no clear D. This CDR3 has 17 amino acids. Germline lookup yields CDR1 SGHNT and CDR2 YENEEA. Between the trimmed V and J ends, which lost 5 bases and 3 bases, there was a span of 22 bases. CDR3 loop: CASSPLGPIGSDTEAFF. The CDR3 bases are TGTGCCAGCAGCCCCCTTGGTCCGATAGGGTCGGACACTGAAGCTTTCTTT.

This clone appeared a single time. The chain uses TRBV7-8 and TRBJ2-3; no firm D call. This CDR3 is 13 amino acids long. V was clipped by 6 bases and J by 4 bases, with 11 bases between them. Germline V gene data show CDR1 as SGHVS and CDR2 as FQNEAQ. DNA for the CDR3: TGTGCCAGCAGTCAGTCCTCCCCAGATACGCAGTATTTT. Translated, it gives CASSQSSPDTQYF.

The rearrangement joins TRBV12-3 or TRBV12-4 to TRBJ2-5, with D perhaps TRBD1 or TRBD2 (5 bases each). The CDR3 loop spans 13 amino acids. Trimming left V 3 bases short and J 4 bases short, with 9 bases between. CDR3 DNA: TGTGCCAGCAGTTTTTCGGGACGAGAGACCCAGTACTTC. This translates into CASSFSGRETQYF.

The chain recombines TRBV19 with TRBJ2-3; 7 bases line up with TRBD2. Germline trimming cut 3 bases from V and 6 bases from J; bases unmatched to any gene: 9. The CDR3 sequence is 15 residues long. Germline CDR1 and CDR2: LNHDA and SQIVND (reference sequence). The CDR3, as DNA: TGTGCCAGTAGTATTTATGGGGGGGGAATGGATACGCAGTATTTT. It specifies CASSIYGGGMDTQYF.

The chain recombines TRBV4-3 with TRBJ1-2; unclear D gene. The CDR3 is 16 residues long. V was clipped by 4 bases and J by 4 bases, with 19 bases between them. CDR1 is LGHNA and CDR2 is YSLEER in the germline V gene. The CDR3 loop is CASSLARTTAPYGYTF. The CDR3 DNA sequence: TGCGCCAGCAGCCTCGCCCGAACCACAGCTCCCTATGGCTACACCTTC.

Concerning this clone: A junction boundary mismatches the germline segment, possibly from a read error. V usage is TRBV6-2 or TRBV6-3 and J usage is TRBJ2-5; D is perhaps TRBD1 or TRBD2 (5 bases each). Germline V gene sequence: CDR1 MNHEY, CDR2 SVGEGT. The CDR3 loop spans 14 amino acids. CDR3 nucleotide sequence: TGTGCCAGCAGTAACCAGGGACCCCAAAAGACCCAGTACTTC. Encoded protein: CASSNQGPQKTQYF.

In nucleotides, the CDR3 is TGTGCCAGCTCACCGTCAATAAGCAATCAGCCCCAGCATTTT. As protein: CASSPSISNQPQHF. The chain joins TRBV18 to TRBJ1-5, with no clear D. The CDR3 runs to 14 residues. Germline loops: CDR1 KGHSH, CDR2 LQKENI. V was pared by 3 bases and J by 1 base, with 7 bases between.

This clone appeared a few times. V gene TRBV24-1 combines with J gene TRBJ2-7, with a weak D call TRBD2 (7 bases). The length of the CDR3 is 15 residues. The germline gives CDR1 KGHDR, CDR2 SFDVKD. V lost 3 bases, J lost 2 bases, and 13 bases lay in between. The CDR3 nucleotides read TGTGCCACCAGTGATGGGGGGGCAGGGACCTACGAGCAGTACTTC. It yields the protein CATSDGGAGTYEQYF.

The rearrangement joins TRBV7-6 to TRBJ1-3; a possible D gene is TRBD1 (6 bases). This CDR3 region has 16 residues. Germline-derived CDR1 and CDR2 are SGHVS and FNYEAQ. V dropped 4 bases and J dropped 0 bases, with 13 bases sitting between them. CDR3 in amino acids: CASSYGGTYSGNTIYF. CDR3 bases: TGTGCCAGCAGCTACGGGGGGACATACTCTGGAAACACCATATATTTT.

This chain uses TRBV4-1 with TRBJ2-7; D perhaps matches TRBD2 (6 bases). Trimming took off 5 bases at V and 0 bases at J, with 17 bases between the two ends. CDR1 is MGHRA and CDR2 is YSYEKL in the germline V gene. The CDR3 runs to 16 residues. Here the CDR3 DNA reads TGCGCCAGCAGCTTAAGGGAACGGGGGAGCTCCTACGAGCAGTACTTC. It is translated as CASSLRERGSSYEQYF.

The J gene is TRBJ1-2, the V gene TRBV2, with unresolved D. Germline V lookup: CDR1 SNHLY, CDR2 FYNNEI. V lost 7 bases to trimming and J lost 2 bases, with 11 bases between them. CDR3 length: 13 residues. The CDR3 region is CASNWNKNYGYTF. CDR3 in DNA: TGTGCCAGCAATTGGAACAAGAACTATGGCTACACCTTC.

The genes are TRBV7-2 and TRBJ2-3, with D perhaps TRBD2 (5 bases). The CDR3 is 14 residues long. Trimming cost V 4 bases and J 4 bases, with 12 bases left between them. The germline gives CDR1 SGHTA, CDR2 FQGNSA. CDR3 protein: CASSSTRGSDTQYF. In DNA, the CDR3 is TGTGCCAGCAGCTCCACTCGGGGATCAGATACGCAGTATTTT.

The chain employs TRBV9 and TRBJ1-4; D unresolved. The CDR3 spans 15 residues. Germline loops: CDR1 SGDLS, CDR2 YYNGEE. Trimming stripped 3 bases from V and 4 bases from J, with 13 bases between. Here the CDR3 reads CASSARLGINEKLFF. DNA of the CDR3: TGTGCCAGCAGCGCCCGACTGGGAATTAATGAAAAACTGTTTTTT.